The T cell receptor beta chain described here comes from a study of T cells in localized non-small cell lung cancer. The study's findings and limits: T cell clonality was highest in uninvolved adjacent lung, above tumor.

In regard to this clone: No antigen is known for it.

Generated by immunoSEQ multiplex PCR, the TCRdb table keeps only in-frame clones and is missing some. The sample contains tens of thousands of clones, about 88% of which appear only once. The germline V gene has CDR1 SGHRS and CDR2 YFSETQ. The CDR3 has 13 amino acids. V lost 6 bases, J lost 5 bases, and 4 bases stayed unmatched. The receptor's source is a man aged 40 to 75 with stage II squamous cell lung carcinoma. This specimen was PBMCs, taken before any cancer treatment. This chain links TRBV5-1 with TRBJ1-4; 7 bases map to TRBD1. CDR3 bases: TGCGCCAGCAAGGGACAGCTAAATGAAAAACTGTTTTTT. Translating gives CASKGQLNEKLFF. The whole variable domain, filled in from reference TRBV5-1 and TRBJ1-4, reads KAGVTQTPRYLIKTRGQQVTLSCSPISGHRSVSWYQQTPGQGLQFLFEYFSETQRNKGNFPGRFSGRQFSNSRSEMNVSTLELGDSALYLCASKGQLNEKLFFGSGTQLSVL.